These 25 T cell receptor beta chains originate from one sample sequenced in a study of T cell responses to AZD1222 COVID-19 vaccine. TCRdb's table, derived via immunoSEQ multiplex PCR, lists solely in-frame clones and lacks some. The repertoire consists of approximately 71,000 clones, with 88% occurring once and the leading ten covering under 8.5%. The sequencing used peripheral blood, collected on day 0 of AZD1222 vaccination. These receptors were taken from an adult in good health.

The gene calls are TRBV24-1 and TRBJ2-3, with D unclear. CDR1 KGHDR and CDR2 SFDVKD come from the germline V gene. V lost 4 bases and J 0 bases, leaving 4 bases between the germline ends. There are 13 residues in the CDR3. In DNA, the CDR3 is TGTGCCACCAGTGAGACTAGCACAGATACGCAGTATTTT. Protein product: CATSETSTDTQYF.

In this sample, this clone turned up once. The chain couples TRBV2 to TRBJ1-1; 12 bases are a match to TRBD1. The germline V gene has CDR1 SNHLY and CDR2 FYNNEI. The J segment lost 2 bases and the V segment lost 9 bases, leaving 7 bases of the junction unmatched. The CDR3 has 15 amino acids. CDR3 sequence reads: CASSGTGGFNTEAFF. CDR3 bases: TGTGCCAGTTCCGGGACAGGGGGCTTCAACACTGAAGCTTTCTTT. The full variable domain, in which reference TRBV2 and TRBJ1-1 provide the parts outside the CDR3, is EPEVTQTPSHQVTQMGQEVILRCVPISNHLYFYWYRQILGQKVEFLVSFYNNEISEKSEIFDDQFSVERPDGSNFTLKIRSTKLEDSAMYFCASSGTGGFNTEAFFGQGTRLTVV.

The CDR3 reads CSAIDSLQYEQYF. Written as DNA, the CDR3 is TGCAGTGCTATTGACAGTCTTCAGTACGAGCAGTACTTC. V and J are TRBV20-1 and TRBJ2-7, with D maybe TRBD1 (5 bases). V was clipped by 4 bases and J by 4 bases, with 14 bases between them. The CDR3 consists of 13 residues. The germline V gene has CDR1 DFQATT and CDR2 SNEGSKA (reference sequence).

CDR3 region: CASSYPPLAGCYEQYF. In DNA form, the CDR3 reads TGTGCCAGCAGTTACCCGCCACTAGCGGGATGCTACGAGCAGTACTTC. This rearrangement joins TRBV6-5 to TRBJ2-7; 10 nucleotides line up with TRBD2. Germline V CDR1 and CDR2: MNHEY, SVGAGI. This CDR3 contains 16 residues. Losses at the gene ends were 2 bases for V and 3 bases for J; bases not matched to a gene: 7.

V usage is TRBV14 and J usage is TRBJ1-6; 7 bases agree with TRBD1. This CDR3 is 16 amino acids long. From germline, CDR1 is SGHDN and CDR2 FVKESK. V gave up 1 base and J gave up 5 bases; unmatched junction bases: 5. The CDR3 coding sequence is TGTGCCAGCAGCCAAGTCGCCCAGGGGGATAATTCACCCCTCCACTTT. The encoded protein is CASSQVAQGDNSPLHF.

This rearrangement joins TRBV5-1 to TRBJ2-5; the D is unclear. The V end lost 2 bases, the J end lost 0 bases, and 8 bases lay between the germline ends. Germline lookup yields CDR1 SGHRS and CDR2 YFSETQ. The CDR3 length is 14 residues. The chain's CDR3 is CASSFQRNQETQYF. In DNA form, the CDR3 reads TGCGCCAGCAGCTTTCAGCGTAACCAAGAGACCCAGTACTTC.

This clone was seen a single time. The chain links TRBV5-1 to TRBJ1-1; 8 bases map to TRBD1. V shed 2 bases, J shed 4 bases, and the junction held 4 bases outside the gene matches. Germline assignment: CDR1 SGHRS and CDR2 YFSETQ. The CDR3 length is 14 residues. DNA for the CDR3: TGCGCCAGCAGCTTATACAGGGGGAGCACTGAAGCTTTCTTT. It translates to CASSLYRGSTEAFF.

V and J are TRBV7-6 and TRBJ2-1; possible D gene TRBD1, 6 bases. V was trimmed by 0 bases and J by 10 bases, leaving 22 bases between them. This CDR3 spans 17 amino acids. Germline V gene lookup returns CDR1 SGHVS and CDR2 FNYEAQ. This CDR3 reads CASSLAYGKGDFWEQFF. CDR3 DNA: TGTGCCAGCAGCTTAGCATACGGGAAGGGGGATTTTTGGGAGCAGTTCTTC. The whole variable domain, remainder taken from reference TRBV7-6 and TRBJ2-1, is GAGVSQSPRYKVTKRGQDVALRCDPISGHVSLYWYRQALGQGPEFLTYFNYEAQQDKSGLPNDRFSAERPEGSISTLTIQRTEQRDSAMYRCASSLAYGKGDFWEQFFGPGTRLTVL.

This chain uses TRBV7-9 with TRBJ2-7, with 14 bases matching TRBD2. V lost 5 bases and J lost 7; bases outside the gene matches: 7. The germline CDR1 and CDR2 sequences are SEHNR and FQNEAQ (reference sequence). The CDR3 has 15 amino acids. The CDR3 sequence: CASSETSGREGEQYF. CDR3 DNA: TGTGCCAGCAGCGAGACTAGCGGGAGGGAGGGTGAGCAGTACTTC.

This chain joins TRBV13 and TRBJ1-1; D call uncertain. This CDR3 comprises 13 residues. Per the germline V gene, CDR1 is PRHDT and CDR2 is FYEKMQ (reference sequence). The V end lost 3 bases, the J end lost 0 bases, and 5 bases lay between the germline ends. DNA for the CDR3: TGTGCCAGCAGCTTGAAGATGAACACTGAAGCTTTCTTT. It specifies CASSLKMNTEAFF.

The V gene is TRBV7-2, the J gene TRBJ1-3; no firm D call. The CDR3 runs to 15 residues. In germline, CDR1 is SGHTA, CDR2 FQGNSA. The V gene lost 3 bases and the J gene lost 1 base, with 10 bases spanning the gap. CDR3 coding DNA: TGTGCCAGCAGCTTGAGGGAAGGATCTGGAAACACCATATATTTT. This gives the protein CASSLREGSGNTIYF. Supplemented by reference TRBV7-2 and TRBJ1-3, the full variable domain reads GAGVSQSPSNKVTEKGKDVELRCDPISGHTALYWYRQSLGQGLEFLIYFQGNSAPDKSGLPSDRFSAERTGGSVSTLTIQRTQQEDSAVYLCASSLREGSGNTIYFGEGSWLTVV.

The DNA of the CDR3 is TGTGCCAGCAGTCTACGGACTAGCGGGACCAATGAGCAGTTCTTC. It translates to CASSLRTSGTNEQFF. The genes are TRBV28 and TRBJ2-1; 12 nucleotides agree with TRBD2. With V trimmed by 5 bases and J by 6 bases, 5 bases remained unmatched. The length of the CDR3 is 15 residues. Germline values: CDR1 MDHEN, CDR2 SYDVKM.

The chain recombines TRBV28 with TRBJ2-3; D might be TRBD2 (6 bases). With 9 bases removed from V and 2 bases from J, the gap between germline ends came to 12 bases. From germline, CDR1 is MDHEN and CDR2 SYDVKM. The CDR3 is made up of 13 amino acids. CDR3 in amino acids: CASRDSLTDTQYF. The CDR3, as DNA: TGTGCCAGTCGGGACTCTCTCACAGATACGCAGTATTTT.

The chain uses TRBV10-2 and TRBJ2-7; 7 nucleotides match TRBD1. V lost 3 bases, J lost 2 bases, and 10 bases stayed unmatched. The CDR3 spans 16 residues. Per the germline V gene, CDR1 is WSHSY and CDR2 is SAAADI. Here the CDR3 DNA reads TGCGCCAGCAGTGACCAAGACAGGGCCGACCCCTACGAGCAGTACTTC. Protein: CASSDQDRADPYEQYF.

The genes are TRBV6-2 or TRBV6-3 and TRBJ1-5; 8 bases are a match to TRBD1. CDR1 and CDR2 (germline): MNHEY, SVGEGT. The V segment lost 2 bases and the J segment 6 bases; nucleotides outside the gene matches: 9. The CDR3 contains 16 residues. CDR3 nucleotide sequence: TGTGCCAGCAGTTACCGTTTAATGACAGGGGTTCAGCCCCAGCATTTT. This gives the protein CASSYRLMTGVQPQHF.

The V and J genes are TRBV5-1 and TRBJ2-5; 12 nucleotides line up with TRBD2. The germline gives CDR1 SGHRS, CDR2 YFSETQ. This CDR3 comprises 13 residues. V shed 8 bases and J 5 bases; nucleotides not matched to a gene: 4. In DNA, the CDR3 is TGCGCCAGTACGGGACTAGCGGGTGAGACCCAGTACTTC. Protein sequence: CASTGLAGETQYF.

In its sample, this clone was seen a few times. As DNA, the CDR3 is TGTGCCAGTACCTTGAAGGGCGGAGCCGGGTATGGCTACACCTTC. As protein: CASTLKGGAGYGYTF. This chain connects TRBV19 to TRBJ1-2; D not certain. Germline CDR1 is LNHDA and CDR2 is SQIVND (reference sequence). The CDR3 extends over 15 amino acids. The germline V and J ends were trimmed by 7 bases and 5 bases, with 20 bases remaining between them.

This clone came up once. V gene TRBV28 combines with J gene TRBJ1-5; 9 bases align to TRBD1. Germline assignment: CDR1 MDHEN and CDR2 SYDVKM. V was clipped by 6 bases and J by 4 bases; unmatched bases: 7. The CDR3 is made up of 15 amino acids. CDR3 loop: CASSLSDRGNQPQHF. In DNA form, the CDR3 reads TGTGCCAGCAGCCTAAGCGACAGGGGGAATCAGCCCCAGCATTTT.

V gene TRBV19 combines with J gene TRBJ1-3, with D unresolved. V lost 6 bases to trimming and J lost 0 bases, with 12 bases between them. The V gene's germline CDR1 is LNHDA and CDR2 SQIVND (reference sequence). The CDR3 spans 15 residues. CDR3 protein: CASRQDFSSGNTIYF. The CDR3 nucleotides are TGTGCCAGTAGGCAGGACTTCTCCTCTGGAAACACCATATATTTT.

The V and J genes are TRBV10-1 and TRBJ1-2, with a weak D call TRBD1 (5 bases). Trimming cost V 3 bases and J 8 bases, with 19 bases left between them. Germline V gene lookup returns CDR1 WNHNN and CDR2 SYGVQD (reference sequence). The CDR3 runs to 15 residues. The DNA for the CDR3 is TGCGCCAGCAGTGATGGTAGGGGCCAACGGGGCGGCTACACCTTC. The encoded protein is CASSDGRGQRGGYTF.

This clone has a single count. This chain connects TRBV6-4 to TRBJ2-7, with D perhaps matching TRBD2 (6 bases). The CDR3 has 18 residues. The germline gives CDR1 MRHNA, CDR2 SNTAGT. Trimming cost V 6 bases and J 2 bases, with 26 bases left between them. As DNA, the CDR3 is TGTGCCAGCAGCACCTACGTGATAGCCCTAGCGTGCCCCTACGAGCAGTACTTC. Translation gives CASSTYVIALACPYEQYF.

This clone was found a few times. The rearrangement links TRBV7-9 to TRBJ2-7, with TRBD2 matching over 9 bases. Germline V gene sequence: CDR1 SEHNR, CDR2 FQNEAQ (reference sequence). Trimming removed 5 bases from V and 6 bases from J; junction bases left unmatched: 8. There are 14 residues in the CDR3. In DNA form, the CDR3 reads TGTGCCAGCAGCCGTATAGCGGGAGAAAGCGAGCAGTACTTC. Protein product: CASSRIAGESEQYF.

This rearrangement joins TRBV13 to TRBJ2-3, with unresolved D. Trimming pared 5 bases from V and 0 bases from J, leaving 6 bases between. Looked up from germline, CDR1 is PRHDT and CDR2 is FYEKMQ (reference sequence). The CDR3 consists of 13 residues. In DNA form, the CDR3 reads TGTGCCAGCAGCCGCCGTAGCACAGATACGCAGTATTTT. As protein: CASSRRSTDTQYF. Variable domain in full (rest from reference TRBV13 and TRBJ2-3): AAGVIQSPRHLIKEKRETATLKCYPIPRHDTVYWYQQGPGQDPQFLISFYEKMQSDKGSIPDRFSAQQFSDYHSELNMSSLELGDSALYFCASSRRSTDTQYFGPGTRLTVL.

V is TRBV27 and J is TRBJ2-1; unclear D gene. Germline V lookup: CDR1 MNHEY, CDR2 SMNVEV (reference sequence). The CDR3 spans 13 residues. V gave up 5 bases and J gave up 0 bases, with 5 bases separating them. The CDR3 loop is CASSPLSYNEQFF. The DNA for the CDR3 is TGTGCCAGCAGTCCCCTCTCCTACAATGAGCAGTTCTTC.

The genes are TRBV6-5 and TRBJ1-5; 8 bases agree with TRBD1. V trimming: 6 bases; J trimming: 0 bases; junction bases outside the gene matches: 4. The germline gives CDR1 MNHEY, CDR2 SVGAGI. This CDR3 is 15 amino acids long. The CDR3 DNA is TGTGCCAGCAGAGGACAGGGCCATAGCAATCAGCCCCAGCATTTT. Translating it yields CASRGQGHSNQPQHF.